These 27 T cell receptor beta chains came from one sample sequenced in a study of regulatory and conventional T cells in RAG deficiency. Only in-frame clones appear in the TCRdb table, and some are missing; sequencing was by immunoSEQ multiplex PCR. The profile shows tens of thousands of clones, 90% to 95% of them singletons. Genomic DNA came from blood conventional CD4+ T cells gated CD25-low CD127-high. The data also belong to a second study, concerning regulatory T cells. As that study records: Primers: 52 TRBV forward and 13 TRBJ reverse.

Sequencing input: CD25- CD4+ T cells sorted from blood. The receptors here all came from a human donor in good health.

The chain employs TRBV2 and TRBJ2-2, with 16 bases that match TRBD2. Germline CDR1 and CDR2: SNHLY and FYNNEI. After removal of 7 bases from V and 6 bases from J, the junction contained 8 bases not matched to a gene. The CDR3 has 17 residues. The CDR3 nucleotides read TGTGCCAGCATCAACGCCGGGACTAGCGGGGGGGCCGGGGAGCTGTTTTTT. Its protein product is CASINAGTSGGAGELFF. Together with reference TRBV2 and TRBJ2-2, the CDR3 gives the full variable domain: EPEVTQTPSHQVTQMGQEVILRCVPISNHLYFYWYRQILGQKVEFLVSFYNNEISEKSEIFDDQFSVERPDGSNFTLKIRSTKLEDSAMYFCASINAGTSGGAGELFFGEGSRLTVL.

The V and J genes are TRBV28 and TRBJ1-5, with 9 bases fitting TRBD1. The CDR3 extends over 16 amino acids. Germline V CDR1 and CDR2: MDHEN, SYDVKM. The ends lost 2 bases at V and 4 bases at J; junction bases unmatched: 6. CDR3 sequence reads: CASSLAGTGFNQPQHF. In DNA form, the CDR3 reads TGTGCCAGCAGTTTAGCCGGGACAGGGTTTAATCAGCCCCAGCATTTT.

About this clone itself: Its ends do not fully match the called genes, so a read error is possible. The same CDR3 is also encoded by other DNA sequences in this sample. The rearrangement joins TRBV10-2 to TRBJ1-6; 7 nucleotides align to TRBD1. The CDR3 length is 15 residues. CDR1 WSHSY and CDR2 SAAADI come from the germline V gene. CDR3 in amino acids: CASSGVDRVNSPLHF. The CDR3, as DNA: TGCGCCAGCAGTGGCGTCGACAGGGTGAATTCCCCCCTCCACTTT.

For this clone: The junction does not match germline at one end; this may be a read error. The sample contains more than one DNA sequence encoding this CDR3. This chain connects TRBV15 to TRBJ1-6; D ambiguous. Germline V gene sequence: CDR1 LNHNV, CDR2 YYDKDF (reference sequence). The CDR3 runs 16 residues. Here the CDR3 reads CATSRGWSSYNSPLHF. In nucleotides, the CDR3 is TGTGCCACCAGCAGAGGGTGGAGCTCCTATAATTCCCCCCTCCACTTT.

This chain joins TRBV19 and TRBJ1-2; D is possibly TRBD1 (6 bases). Germline CDR1 and CDR2: LNHDA and SQIVND (reference sequence). The V and J ends lost 8 bases and 4 bases respectively, with 23 bases between them. The CDR3 sequence is 16 residues long. The CDR3 protein is CASQGAGGRPLYGYTF. CDR3 nucleotide sequence: TGTGCCAGTCAAGGGGCGGGGGGCCGGCCCCTCTATGGCTACACCTTC. The full variable domain, completed using reference TRBV19 and TRBJ1-2, is DGGITQSPKYLFRKEGQNVTLSCEQNLNHDAMYWYRQDPGQGLRLIYYSQIVNDFQKGDIAEGYSVSREKKESFPLTVTSAQKNPTAFYLCASQGAGGRPLYGYTFGSGTRLTVV.

DNA of the CDR3: TGTGCCAGCAGGTACCGGGGGGAAGGACAGCCCCAGCATTTT. Residues: CASRYRGEGQPQHF. The rearrangement joins TRBV6-1 to TRBJ1-5, with D possibly matching TRBD1 (5 bases). Germline CDR1 is MNHNS and CDR2 is SASEGT. The V gene lost 6 bases and the J gene lost 7 bases, with 16 bases spanning the gap. The CDR3 consists of 14 residues.

This clone was seen just once. The chain couples TRBV5-8 to TRBJ2-1; D is unclear. The CDR3 is 13 residues long. From germline, CDR1 is SGHTS and CDR2 YDEGEE. V was pared by 2 bases and J by 14 bases, with 17 bases between. The CDR3 coding sequence is TGTGCCAGCAGCTTACGGCAGAGTGCGGCAGAGTTCTTC. Amino acid sequence: CASSLRQSAAEFF. The full variable domain, completed using reference TRBV5-8 and TRBJ2-1, is EAGVTQSPTHLIKTRGQQATLRCSPISGHTSVYWYQQALGLGLQFLLWYDEGEERNRGNFPPRFSGRQFPNYSSELNVNALELEDSALYLCASSLRQSAAEFFGPGTRLTVL.

The V call is TRBV5-4, the J call TRBJ1-6; 7 positions match TRBD1. The CDR3 contains 14 residues. V gave up 3 bases and J gave up 8 bases; unmatched junction bases: 5. Germline loops: CDR1 SGHNT, CDR2 YYREEE (reference sequence). CDR3 coding DNA: TGTGCCAGCAGCTCACAGGGGTCCTATTCACCCCTCCACTTT. Its translation is CASSSQGSYSPLHF.

CDR3 loop: CASMTGSYEQYF. For the CDR3, the DNA is TGTGCCAGCATGACAGGCTCCTACGAGCAGTACTTC. The chain uses TRBV11-2 and TRBJ2-7; D perhaps matches TRBD1 (6 bases). The CDR3 has 12 residues. From germline, CDR1 is SGHAT and CDR2 FQNNGV. Between the trimmed V and J ends, which lost 7 bases and 0 bases, there was a span of 7 bases. Full variable domain (rest looked up from reference TRBV11-2 and TRBJ2-7): EAGVAQSPRYKIIEKRQSVAFWCNPISGHATLYWYQQILGQGPKLLIQFQNNGVVDDSQLPKDRFSAERLKGVDSTLKIQPAKLEDSAVYLCASMTGSYEQYFGPGTRLTVT.

The chain links TRBV9 to TRBJ2-1; TRBD2 matches 15 bases. With 4 bases clipped from V and 10 bases from J, the junction kept 12 bases outside the gene matches. In germline, CDR1 is SGDLS, CDR2 YYNGEE. The CDR3 covers 17 residues. CDR3 sequence: CASSPRGLAGGLGEQFF. CDR3 nucleotide sequence: TGTGCCAGCAGCCCTCGCGGACTAGCGGGGGGGTTAGGCGAGCAGTTCTTC.

The chain couples TRBV7-9 to TRBJ2-7; 8 bases are shared with TRBD1. In germline, CDR1 is SEHNR, CDR2 FQNEAQ (reference sequence). The J segment lost 3 bases and the V segment lost 3 bases, leaving 10 bases of the junction unmatched. The CDR3 sequence is 16 residues long. CDR3 bases: TGTGCCAGCAGCTTTGGCAGGACAGGGAAAGTCTACGAGCAGTACTTC. As protein: CASSFGRTGKVYEQYF.

The rearrangement joins TRBV28 to TRBJ2-7; TRBD2 is a possible D gene (6 bases). This CDR3 is 12 amino acids long. Trimming removed 7 bases from V and 5 bases from J, with 12 bases in between. CDR1 is MDHEN, CDR2 SYDVKM, per germline. The CDR3 is CASITSGDEQYF. CDR3 coding DNA: TGTGCCAGCATCACTTCGGGGGACGAGCAGTACTTC.

V and J are TRBV30 and TRBJ2-7; 8 bases agree with TRBD1. The germline V gene has CDR1 GTSNPN and CDR2 SVGIG (reference sequence). J was trimmed by 0 bases and V by 4 bases; bases with no gene match: 5. This CDR3 contains 14 residues. The CDR3 DNA reads as TGTGCCTGGACATTGGACAGGGACTCCTACGAGCAGTACTTC. Protein product: CAWTLDRDSYEQYF.

J is TRBJ1-2 and V is TRBV19, with 10 bases identical to TRBD1. CDR3 size: 15 residues. The V gene's germline CDR1 is LNHDA and CDR2 SQIVND (reference sequence). The junction had 7 bases not matched to a gene; V was cut back by 4 bases and J by 5 bases. The DNA of the CDR3 is TGTGCCAGTAGTAAGCCGGACAGGGGGGAGTATGGCTACACCTTC. This encodes CASSKPDRGEYGYTF. Variable domain in full (rest from reference TRBV19 and TRBJ1-2): DGGITQSPKYLFRKEGQNVTLSCEQNLNHDAMYWYRQDPGQGLRLIYYSQIVNDFQKGDIAEGYSVSREKKESFPLTVTSAQKNPTAFYLCASSKPDRGEYGYTFGSGTRLTVV.

The chain couples TRBV9 to TRBJ2-2; 11 bases align to TRBD2. The ends lost 4 bases at V and 1 base at J; junction bases unmatched: 3. Looked up from germline, CDR1 is SGDLS and CDR2 is YYNGEE. The CDR3 contains 16 residues. CDR3 coding DNA: TGTGCCAGCAGCCCTACTAGCGGGGGGAACACCGGGGAGCTGTTTTTT. Its translation is CASSPTSGGNTGELFF.

The J gene is TRBJ1-4, the V gene TRBV18, with D perhaps matching TRBD1 (5 bases). Germline values: CDR1 KGHSH, CDR2 LQKENI. The CDR3 extends over 13 amino acids. Trimming cost V 6 bases and J 7 bases, with 12 bases left between them. DNA of the CDR3: TGTGCCAGCTCGGAGCAGGGAGGTGAAAAACTGTTTTTT. The encoded protein is CASSEQGGEKLFF.

The chain carries TRBV4-1 and TRBJ1-2, with TRBD1 matching 9 bases. V lost 7 bases and J lost 1; bases outside the gene matches: 7. The CDR3 totals 15 residues. Germline V CDR1 and CDR2: MGHRA, YSYEKL. Here the CDR3 reads CASTPLGQGNYGYTF. DNA of the CDR3: TGCGCCAGCACACCCTTGGGACAGGGTAACTATGGCTACACCTTC.

V and J are TRBV28 and TRBJ1-5; D might be TRBD1 (5 bases). Germline values: CDR1 MDHEN, CDR2 SYDVKM. Between the trimmed V and J ends, which lost 5 bases and 5 bases, there was a span of 19 bases. There are 16 residues in the CDR3. This CDR3 is CASSPTRVGLDQPQHF. The CDR3 DNA is TGTGCCAGCAGTCCCACACGGGTGGGGCTAGATCAGCCCCAGCATTTT.

This sequence joins TRBV9 and TRBJ1-4; the match to TRBD1 covers 7 bases. The CDR3 extends over 14 amino acids. Germline CDR1 SGDLS, CDR2 YYNGEE. J gave up 6 bases and V 4 bases, and 6 bases lay outside the gene matches. The DNA of the CDR3 is TGTGCCAGCAGCAGGGACAGCCAACATGAAAAACTGTTTTTT. It is translated as CASSRDSQHEKLFF.

The J gene is TRBJ2-6, the V gene TRBV19, with 7 bases matching TRBD1. The CDR3 extends over 22 amino acids. Germline lookup yields CDR1 LNHDA and CDR2 SQIVND (reference sequence). V shed 5 bases and J 0 bases; nucleotides not matched to a gene: 22. The chain's CDR3 is CASSYGGYKPGQKFSGANVLTF. CDR3 in DNA: TGTGCCAGTAGTTATGGGGGATATAAACCGGGACAGAAGTTCTCTGGGGCCAACGTCCTGACTTTC.

The J gene is TRBJ2-5, the V gene TRBV18; 7 positions match TRBD1. After removal of 6 bases from V and 4 bases from J, the junction contained 8 bases not matched to a gene. Germline values: CDR1 KGHSH, CDR2 LQKENI. This CDR3 is 14 amino acids long. This CDR3 is CASSPSGGSETQYF. The CDR3, as DNA: TGTGCCAGCTCGCCATCAGGGGGTTCAGAGACCCAGTACTTC.

The chain couples TRBV6-5 to TRBJ1-4, with 10 bases that match TRBD1. This CDR3 comprises 14 residues. CDR1 and CDR2 (germline): MNHEY, SVGAGI. After removal of 5 bases from V and 10 bases from J, the junction contained 7 bases not matched to a gene. The CDR3 sequence is CASSIDRGLGKLFF. For the CDR3, the DNA is TGTGCCAGCAGTATCGACAGGGGGCTAGGAAAACTGTTTTTT.

This sequence joins TRBV2 and TRBJ2-2; D is unclear. Germline-derived CDR1 and CDR2 are SNHLY and FYNNEI. V was clipped by 2 bases and J by 7 bases, with 11 bases between them. The CDR3 spans 14 residues. The CDR3 loop is CASSESRGIGELFF. CDR3 coding DNA: TGTGCCAGCAGTGAATCCCGCGGTATCGGGGAGCTGTTTTTT. The complete variable domain, with remaining parts taken from reference TRBV2 and TRBJ2-2, reads EPEVTQTPSHQVTQMGQEVILRCVPISNHLYFYWYRQILGQKVEFLVSFYNNEISEKSEIFDDQFSVERPDGSNFTLKIRSTKLEDSAMYFCASSESRGIGELFFGEGSRLTVL.

Worth noting for this clone: Other nucleotide sequences in the sample specify the same CDR3. This sequence joins TRBV4-1 and TRBJ1-6; D is uncertain. Trimming pared 4 bases from V and 8 bases from J, leaving 12 bases between. Germline V gives CDR1 MGHRA, CDR2 YSYEKL. This CDR3 has 14 amino acids. CDR3 sequence (DNA): TGCGCCAGCAGCCCCCCGGGAGGGTATTCACCCCTCCACTTT. Protein product: CASSPPGGYSPLHF.

The gene calls are TRBV6-1 and TRBJ2-4; the D is unclear. This CDR3 region has 13 residues. Germline CDR1 is MNHNS and CDR2 is SASEGT. Trimming took 10 bases from V and 1 from J, leaving 11 bases between them. The CDR3 spells CAILSGAKNIQYF. CDR3 bases: TGTGCCATCCTTTCCGGGGCCAAAAACATTCAGTACTTC.

The chain joins TRBV5-1 to TRBJ1-5; weak D call: TRBD1 (6 bases). The germline CDR1 and CDR2 sequences are SGHRS and YFSETQ. This CDR3 comprises 15 residues. V dropped 0 bases and J dropped 3 bases, with 10 bases sitting between them. The CDR3 here is CASSLEGGDNQPQHF. CDR3 bases: TGCGCCAGCAGCTTGGAGGGGGGGGACAATCAGCCCCAGCATTTT.

The chain is built from TRBV4-2 and TRBJ2-3; 8 bases line up with TRBD1. Germline CDR1 reads LGHNA; CDR2 reads YNFKEQ. The CDR3 is 17 amino acids. J gave up 1 base and V 4 bases, and 10 bases lay outside the gene matches. The CDR3 nucleotides are TGTGCCAGCAGCCGCACCCCTCCGGGACAGGGCACAGATACGCAGTATTTT. It codes for CASSRTPPGQGTDTQYF.